This TCR beta chain appears in the sequencing data of a study of T cell responses to AZD1222 COVID-19 vaccine. Some clones are missing from TCRdb's copy, which holds only in-frame ones; the method was immunoSEQ multiplex PCR. The data show fewer than 200,000 clones, around 88% seen once. There are 13 residues in the CDR3. V was pared by 3 bases and J by 4 bases, with 2 bases of the junction left unmatched. Germline V gene data show CDR1 as SEHNR and CDR2 as FQNEAQ (reference sequence). V gene TRBV7-9 combines with J gene TRBJ1-1; 7 bases match TRBD1. The sample here was peripheral blood, taken 28 days after the second AZD1222 dose. The TCR was taken from an adult who received the AZD1222 COVID-19 vaccine. As DNA, the CDR3 is TGTGCCAGCAGCTTTGACAGGGTCACTGAAGCTTTCTTT. Protein product: CASSFDRVTEAFF.